This entry lists 7 T cell receptor beta chains sequenced from one sample in a study of CD8 T cells in ankylosing spondylitis. TCRdb ran MiXCR on the 5' RACE reads and lists one entry per CDR3 protein. This sample yields fewer than 250,000 distinct CDR3 sequences, of which approximately 30% are seen a single time; roughly 4.2% belongs to the top ten. The sample taken for sequencing was blood, either unsorted or a sorted T cell fraction (not recorded which). The receptor source for this set is a male donor with ankylosing spondylitis or in good health (not recorded which).

The chain joins TRBV28 to TRBJ2-3; D assignment may be TRBD1 or TRBD2 (6 bases each). The CDR3 extends over 14 amino acids. The V gene's germline CDR1 is MDHEN and CDR2 SYDVKM. Trimming pared 6 bases from V and 0 bases from J, leaving 10 bases between. This chain's CDR3 is CASRSGASTDTQYF. CDR3 coding DNA: TGTGCCAGCAGGTCGGGGGCCAGCACAGATACGCAGTATTTT.

This chain joins TRBV4-1 and TRBJ2-5; D is unresolved. V dropped 0 bases and J dropped 2 bases, with 7 bases sitting between them. Germline V gene sequence: CDR1 MGHRA, CDR2 YSYEKL. The CDR3 length is 14 residues. The CDR3 loop is CASSQEGPQETQYF. The DNA for the CDR3 is TGCGCCAGCAGCCAAGAAGGGCCGCAAGAGACCCAGTACTTC.

This clonotype came up a few times. The chain uses TRBV7-2 and TRBJ1-4; D gene unclear. The germline V and J ends were trimmed by 5 bases and 6 bases, with 10 bases remaining between them. This CDR3 region has 13 residues. The germline gives CDR1 SGHTA, CDR2 FQGNSA. The CDR3 region has the DNA TGTGCCAGCAGCCCCGGTCCCGATGAAAAACTGTTTTTT. Residues: CASSPGPDEKLFF.

This clonotype was counted a few times. The chain has TRBV15 and TRBJ2-3; 11 bases are a match to TRBD2. The CDR3 runs to 15 residues. The germline V gene has CDR1 LNHNV and CDR2 YYDKDF (reference sequence). V shed 2 bases, J shed 6 bases, and the junction held 4 bases outside the gene matches. The CDR3 protein is CATSRSGTSGDTQYF. CDR3 in DNA: TGTGCCACCAGCAGATCAGGGACTAGCGGCGATACGCAGTATTTT.

The chain joins TRBV20-1 to TRBJ1-4; the match to TRBD1 covers 9 bases. V dropped 6 bases and J dropped 8; count of bases not matched to a gene: 13. The CDR3 is made up of 15 amino acids. The germline V gene encodes CDR1 DFQATT and CDR2 SNEGSKA (reference sequence). The CDR3 region is CSATPGTGRSEKLFF. The CDR3 nucleotides are TGCAGTGCCACCCCTGGGACAGGGCGATCCGAAAAACTGTTTTTT.

The V and J genes are TRBV20-1 and TRBJ2-1, with 10 bases that match TRBD2. The germline V gene has CDR1 DFQATT and CDR2 SNEGSKA (reference sequence). V was clipped by 6 bases and J by 8 bases; unmatched bases: 13. The CDR3 has 15 residues. This CDR3 reads CSATVAGGPYDEQFF. The CDR3 coding sequence is TGCAGTGCAACAGTAGCGGGGGGACCTTATGATGAGCAGTTCTTC.

The V and J genes are TRBV9 and TRBJ2-1; D is perhaps TRBD2 (6 bases). Between the trimmed V and J ends, which lost 0 bases and 6 bases, there was a span of 10 bases. Per germline, CDR1 SGDLS and CDR2 YYNGEE. CDR3 size: 14 residues. The CDR3 reads CASSVAGLSNEQFF. CDR3 in DNA: TGTGCCAGCAGCGTAGCTGGACTATCCAATGAGCAGTTCTTC. The whole variable domain, filled in from reference TRBV9 and TRBJ2-1, reads DSGVTQTPKHLITATGQRVTLRCSPRSGDLSVYWYQQSLDQGLQFLIQYYNGEERAKGNILERFSAQQFPDLHSELNLSSLELGDSALYFCASSVAGLSNEQFFGPGTRLTVL.